This entry lists 30 T cell receptor beta chains sequenced from one sample in a study of blood T cell repertoires in COVID-19. Here immunoSEQ multiplex PCR was the method, and the copy in TCRdb shows in-frame clones only, minus some. The sample consists of about 59,000 clones, about 73% of them appearing once. Material for sequencing was peripheral blood. Receptors were obtained from a woman between 50 and 59 years old with active or convalescent COVID-19.

The DNA of the CDR3 is TGTGCCAGTAGTATAGACTTTAACTATGGCTACACCTTC. Its protein product is CASSIDFNYGYTF. The chain carries TRBV19 and TRBJ1-2; unclear D gene. Germline CDR1 is LNHDA and CDR2 is SQIVND (reference sequence). Trimming left V 0 bases short and J 1 base short, with 3 bases between. The CDR3 length is 13 residues. Full variable domain (rest looked up from reference TRBV19 and TRBJ1-2): DGGITQSPKYLFRKEGQNVTLSCEQNLNHDAMYWYRQDPGQGLRLIYYSQIVNDFQKGDIAEGYSVSREKKESFPLTVTSAQKNPTAFYLCASSIDFNYGYTFGSGTRLTVV.

This chain links TRBV7-2 with TRBJ2-7; 8 positions match TRBD1. Germline trimming cut 5 bases from V and 13 bases from J; bases unmatched to any gene: 13. There are 13 residues in the CDR3. Germline V gene sequence: CDR1 SGHTA, CDR2 FQGNSA. For the CDR3, the DNA is TGTGCCAGCAGCGGGGGACAGGCCCTCTCCCTCTACTTC. It is translated as CASSGGQALSLYF.

The V and J genes are TRBV27 and TRBJ2-7, with 13 positions matching TRBD2. J lost 5 bases, V lost 3 bases, and 10 bases had no gene match. CDR3 length equals 17 residues. Per germline, CDR1 MNHEY and CDR2 SMNVEV (reference sequence). The CDR3 is CASSFLWTSGSHHEQYF. The CDR3 region has the DNA TGTGCCAGCAGTTTTTTGTGGACTAGCGGGAGTCACCACGAGCAGTACTTC.

Here the CDR3 DNA reads TGTGCCAGCAGGAACAGGGTTAGGGAGCTGTTTTTT. It yields the protein CASRNRVRELFF. This chain joins TRBV12-3 or TRBV12-4 and TRBJ2-2; possible D gene TRBD1, 6 bases. Trimming cost V 6 bases and J 9 bases, with 11 bases left between them. The CDR3 covers 12 residues.

The rearrangement uses TRBV9 and TRBJ2-1; 8 bases fit TRBD1. The CDR3 is 18 amino acids. V gave up 0 bases and J gave up 4 bases; unmatched junction bases: 12. Germline-derived CDR1 and CDR2 are SGDLS and YYNGEE. CDR3 nucleotides: TGTGCCAGCAGCGTAGCTCCAGGGGGCACTCCAAGTTACAATGAGCAGTTCTTC. This translates into CASSVAPGGTPSYNEQFF.

The CDR3 reads CASSQDRAGGPFNTQYF. The CDR3 bases are TGTGCCAGCAGCCAAGATAGGGCGGGAGGGCCCTTCAATACGCAGTATTTT. The V call is TRBV4-2, the J call TRBJ2-3; 9 bases are a match to TRBD2. The CDR3 totals 17 residues. Germline V gene lookup returns CDR1 LGHNA and CDR2 YNFKEQ. V lost 0 bases and J lost 7; bases outside the gene matches: 11.

This clone came up a few times. The same CDR3 can be traced to other DNA sequences in this sample. This chain links TRBV4-1 with TRBJ2-7, with 10 bases fitting TRBD2. The length of the CDR3 is 16 residues. The germline CDR1 and CDR2 sequences are MGHRA and YSYEKL. J was trimmed by 3 bases and V by 0 bases; bases with no gene match: 5. The CDR3 spells CASSQDLLAGRYEQYF. DNA of the CDR3: TGCGCCAGCAGCCAAGATTTACTAGCGGGACGCTACGAGCAGTACTTC.

V gene TRBV7-9 combines with J gene TRBJ1-5; TRBD1 is a possible D gene (5 bases). This CDR3 region has 16 residues. The ends were cut back, 2 bases at V and 6 bases at J, with 17 bases in the middle. Germline V gives CDR1 SEHNR, CDR2 FQNEAQ (reference sequence). CDR3 in amino acids: CASSLFGQGLAQPQHF. CDR3 nucleotides: TGTGCCAGCAGCTTATTCGGGCAGGGATTAGCTCAGCCCCAGCATTTT.

The genes are TRBV7-9 and TRBJ2-5, with TRBD1 identical over 10 bases. CDR1 is SEHNR, CDR2 FQNEAQ, per germline (reference sequence). This CDR3 spans 15 amino acids. Trimming removed 6 bases from V and 4 bases from J; junction bases left unmatched: 8. CDR3 amino acids: CASSRQGALIETQYF. CDR3 nucleotides: TGTGCCAGCAGTCGACAGGGGGCTTTAATAGAGACCCAGTACTTC. The full variable domain, in which reference TRBV7-9 and TRBJ2-5 provide the parts outside the CDR3, is DTGVSQNPRHKITKRGQNVTFRCDPISEHNRLYWYRQTLGQGPEFLTYFQNEAQLEKSRLLSDRFSAERPKGSFSTLEIQRTEQGDSAMYLCASSRQGALIETQYFGPGTRLLVL.

The rearrangement links TRBV28 to TRBJ2-1, with 10 bases that match TRBD2. Trimming at V came to 3 bases and at J to 11 bases, leaving 1 base not matched to a gene. This CDR3 comprises 12 residues. The germline CDR1 and CDR2 sequences are MDHEN and SYDVKM. This chain's CDR3 is CASSLTSGQQFF. In nucleotides, the CDR3 is TGTGCCAGCAGTTTGACTAGCGGGCAGCAGTTCTTC.

The rearrangement links TRBV5-6 to TRBJ1-5, with D tentatively TRBD1 (5 bases). V lost 4 bases and J lost 2, with 16 bases in between. The CDR3 has 16 residues. Germline loops: CDR1 SGHDT, CDR2 YYEEEE. The CDR3 reads CASSAQGWYGNQPQHF. In nucleotides, the CDR3 is TGTGCCAGCAGCGCGCAGGGATGGTATGGCAATCAGCCCCAGCATTTT.

The V gene is TRBV18, the J gene TRBJ2-7, with D maybe TRBD1 (5 bases). The CDR3 has 14 residues. V was clipped by 1 base and J by 2 bases, with 9 bases between them. CDR1 is KGHSH, CDR2 LQKENI, per germline. The CDR3 here is CASSPQGKAYEQYF. The CDR3 DNA is TGTGCCAGCTCACCACAGGGGAAAGCCTACGAGCAGTACTTC.

Concerning this clone itself: This may come from a read error, since a much larger clone is one base off. The chain combines TRBV7-6 with TRBJ1-2; the D is unclear. The CDR3 covers 15 residues. Germline V gene lookup returns CDR1 SGHVS and CDR2 FNYEAQ. CDR3 nucleotide sequence: TGTGCCGGCAGCTTAGTTGACACCTACTCGGATGGCTACACCTTC. Translated, it gives CAGSLVDTYSDGYTF.

The chain couples TRBV6-5 to TRBJ1-2; D is unclear. Trimming removed 10 bases from V and 8 bases from J, with 17 bases in between. Germline lookup yields CDR1 MNHEY and CDR2 SVGAGI. This CDR3 is built from 12 residues. CDR3 DNA: TGTGCCACTAGGAGGGCTCTTGAGGGCTACACCTTC. It is translated as CATRRALEGYTF.

The rearrangement links TRBV6-1 to TRBJ1-5, with TRBD1 matching 8 bases. Trimming at V came to 3 bases and at J to 6 bases, leaving 13 bases not matched to a gene. Germline CDR1 reads MNHNS; CDR2 reads SASEGT. This CDR3 has 17 residues. This CDR3 reads CASSDTKDRVFGQPQHF. The CDR3 bases are TGTGCCAGCAGTGACACTAAGGACAGGGTGTTCGGTCAGCCCCAGCATTTT.

The rearrangement joins TRBV24-1 to TRBJ2-1, with 14 bases aligning to TRBD2. The germline gives CDR1 KGHDR, CDR2 SFDVKD. The CDR3 runs 17 residues. V lost 4 bases and J lost 3; bases outside the gene matches: 4. In nucleotides, the CDR3 is TGTGCCACCAGTGACAGACTAGCGGGAGGGAACTACAATGAGCAGTTCTTC. This encodes CATSDRLAGGNYNEQFF.

This clone was seen only once. The chain is built from TRBV2 and TRBJ2-7, with D uncertain. Trimming shortened V by 6 bases and J by 5 bases, and 5 bases separated the two germline ends. This CDR3 is built from 10 residues. The germline V gene encodes CDR1 SNHLY and CDR2 FYNNEI. The CDR3 loop is CASRQNEQYF. CDR3 nucleotide sequence: TGTGCCAGCAGGCAGAACGAGCAGTACTTC.

This chain joins TRBV11-2 and TRBJ2-3; no firm D call. Trimming cost V 5 bases and J 2 bases, with 5 bases left between them. Germline CDR1 SGHAT, CDR2 FQNNGV. This CDR3 has 12 amino acids. The CDR3 nucleotides read TGTGCCAGCAGCGAGTCCACAGATACGCAGTATTTT. As protein: CASSESTDTQYF. Full variable domain (rest looked up from reference TRBV11-2 and TRBJ2-3): EAGVAQSPRYKIIEKRQSVAFWCNPISGHATLYWYQQILGQGPKLLIQFQNNGVVDDSQLPKDRFSAERLKGVDSTLKIQPAKLEDSAVYLCASSESTDTQYFGPGTRLTVL.

The chain recombines TRBV28 with TRBJ1-1; no clear D gene. Germline V lookup: CDR1 MDHEN, CDR2 SYDVKM. V lost 1 base and J 0 bases, leaving 15 bases between the germline ends. The CDR3 length is 17 residues. The CDR3 nucleotides read TGTGCCAGCAGTTTATCTTCGGGGTTTGACATGAACACTGAAGCTTTCTTT. Amino acid sequence: CASSLSSGFDMNTEAFF.

The V and J genes are TRBV2 and TRBJ2-3; the D gene is possibly TRBD2 (6 bases). CDR1 SNHLY and CDR2 FYNNEI come from the germline V gene. V was clipped by 1 base and J by 2 bases, with 10 bases between them. The CDR3 extends over 15 amino acids. CDR3 nucleotide sequence: TGTGCCAGCAGTGAAGTCGGGAGAGACACAGATACGCAGTATTTT. This translates into CASSEVGRDTDTQYF.

DNA for the CDR3: TGTGCCAGCAGCGTTCCCGGACTAGCGGGATACACAGATACGCAGTATTTT. Translation gives CASSVPGLAGYTDTQYF. V is TRBV9 and J is TRBJ2-3, with 12 bases that match TRBD2. The V gene end was trimmed by 2 bases and the J gene end by 2 bases; junction bases not matched to a gene: 6. Per the germline V gene, CDR1 is SGDLS and CDR2 is YYNGEE. CDR3 size: 17 residues.

The V gene is TRBV18, the J gene TRBJ2-3; 10 nucleotides align to TRBD1. The junction had 1 base not matched to a gene; V was cut back by 3 bases and J by 1 base. The V gene's germline CDR1 is KGHSH and CDR2 LQKENI. This CDR3 contains 15 residues. In DNA form, the CDR3 reads TGTGCCAGCTCACCCGGGACAGGGGGCACAGATACGCAGTATTTT. It encodes CASSPGTGGTDTQYF.

The CDR3 sequence: CASSLRQNWIGSAFF. The CDR3 bases are TGTGCCAGCAGCTTGCGACAGAACTGGATTGGTTCAGCTTTCTTT. This chain joins TRBV5-6 and TRBJ1-1; TRBD1 is a possible D gene (5 bases). CDR1 and CDR2 (germline): SGHDT, YYEEEE. The CDR3 totals 15 residues. V gave up 1 base and J gave up 10 bases, with 20 bases separating them.

This clone has just a few counts. V gene TRBV20-1 combines with J gene TRBJ2-3; 7 bases agree with TRBD2. Germline assignment: CDR1 DFQATT and CDR2 SNEGSKA (reference sequence). The CDR3 is made up of 15 amino acids. J gave up 3 bases and V 3 bases, and 9 bases lay outside the gene matches. CDR3 coding DNA: TGCAGTGCTAGTCGTGTACTAGCGAGGACAGATACGCAGTATTTT. Protein: CSASRVLARTDTQYF.

This clone appeared once. This sequence joins TRBV11-2 and TRBJ1-3, with D uncertain. V was pared by 0 bases and J by 7 bases, with 13 bases between. The germline V gene encodes CDR1 SGHAT and CDR2 FQNNGV. The CDR3 length is 15 residues. CDR3 nucleotides: TGTGCCAGCAGCTTAGATGTGGTAGAGGCGAACACCATATATTTT. Protein: CASSLDVVEANTIYF.

This clone turned up a few times. The chain uses TRBV19 and TRBJ2-1; a possible D gene is TRBD1 (6 bases). This CDR3 is built from 15 residues. Germline loops: CDR1 LNHDA, CDR2 SQIVND (reference sequence). Deletions cut 5 bases from V and 6 bases from J, with 17 bases between. The CDR3 here is CASSLRDVGANEQFF. CDR3 in DNA: TGTGCCAGTAGTCTCCGGGATGTGGGGGCCAATGAGCAGTTCTTC.

This clone was counted a few times. J is TRBJ1-5 and V is TRBV4-2, with a possible D match to TRBD1 (5 bases). CDR1 and CDR2 from the germline V gene are LGHNA and YNFKEQ. Trimming pared 5 bases from V and 2 bases from J, leaving 13 bases between. The CDR3 runs to 15 residues. Here the CDR3 reads CASSSGGERNQPQHF. The CDR3 DNA sequence: TGTGCCAGCAGCTCCGGGGGGGAGCGCAATCAGCCCCAGCATTTT.

The rearrangement joins TRBV2 to TRBJ2-3; possible D gene TRBD2, 6 bases. This CDR3 contains 16 residues. V was trimmed by 6 bases and J by 3 bases, leaving 19 bases between them. CDR1 and CDR2 (germline): SNHLY, FYNNEI. CDR3 region: CASRVVEGGGTDTQYF. The CDR3, as DNA: TGTGCCAGCAGGGTGGTCGAGGGAGGCGGAACAGATACGCAGTATTTT.

This chain connects TRBV24-1 to TRBJ2-1; 8 nucleotides agree with TRBD1. CDR1 KGHDR and CDR2 SFDVKD come from the germline V gene. With 7 bases clipped from V and 8 bases from J, the junction kept 6 bases outside the gene matches. This CDR3 is 13 amino acids long. In nucleotides, the CDR3 is TGTGCCACCAGACCGGACAGGGACTATGAGCAGTTCTTC. Amino acids: CATRPDRDYEQFF.

The chain has TRBV19 and TRBJ2-5, with 7 bases that match TRBD1. The germline V gene has CDR1 LNHDA and CDR2 SQIVND (reference sequence). The V and J ends lost 6 bases and 3 bases, in that order; junction bases with no gene match: 7. This CDR3 has 14 amino acids. Written as DNA, the CDR3 is TGTGCCAGTAGCTTGGGGACAGCAGAAGAGACCCAGTACTTC. Residues: CASSLGTAEETQYF.